Below, 30 T cell receptor beta chains from the same sample are listed, as sequenced in a study of OX40 agonist ivuxolimab in advanced cancers. Sequencing used immunoSEQ multiplex PCR; TCRdb keeps in-frame clones, though not all of them. The sample lists about 90,000 clones, about 90% occurring once. Here the sequenced sample was CD4+ or CD8+ T cells sorted from blood, taken in a trial of the OX40 agonist ivuxolimab. The receptors originated from an adult with an advanced solid tumor such as melanoma, head and neck, liver or kidney cancer.

A few counts support this clone. V gene TRBV5-1 combines with J gene TRBJ2-4; D possibly uses TRBD1 or TRBD2 (5 bases each). The germline V gene encodes CDR1 SGHRS and CDR2 YFSETQ. V shed 4 bases and J shed 5 bases, with 16 bases lying between them. The CDR3 length is 15 residues. CDR3 nucleotide sequence: TGCGCCAGCAGCAAGGGACGGAGAAACGAAAACATTCAGTACTTC. Translated, it gives CASSKGRRNENIQYF.

V gene TRBV6-5 combines with J gene TRBJ2-7; D is unclear. Germline V lookup: CDR1 MNHEY, CDR2 SVGAGI. The germline V and J ends were trimmed by 6 bases and 7 bases, with 16 bases remaining between them. There are 13 residues in the CDR3. The CDR3, as DNA: TGTGCCAGCAGGGTAACGAAGTTTGGGGAGCAGTACTTC. Its protein product is CASRVTKFGEQYF.

The chain employs TRBV6-1 and TRBJ1-2; the D gene is possibly TRBD1 (5 bases). The CDR3 sequence is 11 residues long. Germline assignment: CDR1 MNHNS and CDR2 SASEGT. The CDR3 loop reads CAAGRTYGYTF. CDR3 DNA: TGTGCAGCGGGACGGACCTATGGCTACACCTTC.

V and J are TRBV4-1 and TRBJ1-4, with D perhaps TRBD1 (5 bases). The CDR3 contains 14 residues. Deletions cut 1 base from V and 3 bases from J, with 6 bases between. Germline V gene data show CDR1 as MGHRA and CDR2 as YSYEKL. The CDR3: CASSQVTANEKLFF. CDR3 bases: TGCGCCAGCAGCCAAGTGACAGCTAATGAAAAACTGTTTTTT.

The chain carries TRBV7-3 and TRBJ2-1; D not certain. In germline, CDR1 is SGHTA, CDR2 FQGTGA. There are 16 residues in the CDR3. The germline V and J ends were trimmed by 0 bases and 0 bases, with 9 bases remaining between them. The CDR3 coding sequence is TGTGCCAGCAGCTTAACTTTTCAAAGCTCCTACAATGAGCAGTTCTTC. Protein: CASSLTFQSSYNEQFF.

The chain uses TRBV5-1 and TRBJ2-1; D is perhaps TRBD2 (5 bases). Germline loops: CDR1 SGHRS, CDR2 YFSETQ. This CDR3 region has 16 residues. Trimming took off 1 base at V and 0 bases at J, with 11 bases between the two ends. The CDR3 DNA reads as TGCGCCAGCAGCTTGTTCTACGGGGACTCCTACAATGAGCAGTTCTTC. Its protein product is CASSLFYGDSYNEQFF.

This sequence joins TRBV6-4 and TRBJ1-2; the D gene is possibly TRBD1 (5 bases). CDR1 and CDR2 from the germline V gene are MRHNA and SNTAGT. The V and J ends lost 9 bases and 2 bases respectively, with 10 bases between them. The CDR3 consists of 12 residues. This CDR3 is CASRGSNYGYTF. CDR3 in DNA: TGTGCCAGTCGGGGCTCGAACTATGGCTACACCTTC.

This chain links TRBV4-2 with TRBJ2-3; either TRBD1 or TRBD2 may fit D (5 bases each). The CDR3 is 14 amino acids. Germline lookup yields CDR1 LGHNA and CDR2 YNFKEQ. Trimming removed 1 base at V and 7 bases at J, with 12 bases between. The CDR3 bases are TGTGCCAGCAGCCAAGGGGGGAAGTTGAATACGCAGTATTTT. It is translated as CASSQGGKLNTQYF.

The gene calls are TRBV7-2 and TRBJ2-7, with D hard to call. This CDR3 spans 13 amino acids. Germline V gives CDR1 SGHTA, CDR2 FQGNSA. Trimming cost V 1 base and J 2 bases, with 6 bases left between them. The CDR3 DNA reads as TGTGCCAGCAGCTTAGTAGTCGCCTACGAGCAGTACTTC. Translated, it gives CASSLVVAYEQYF.

The V and J genes are TRBV25-1 and TRBJ1-3; TRBD1 matches at 8 bases. CDR3 length: 17 amino acids. Germline-derived CDR1 and CDR2 are MGHDK and SYGVNS. V was pared by 6 bases and J by 2 bases, with 12 bases of the junction left unmatched. CDR3 DNA: TGTGCCAGCAGCAGAACAGGGACCAGGGGGCCTGGAAACACCATATATTTT. Encoded protein: CASSRTGTRGPGNTIYF.

The chain links TRBV5-5 to TRBJ2-7; TRBD1 matches 10 bases. The CDR3 totals 15 residues. The trim removed 4 bases at V and 5 bases at J, leaving 9 bases unmatched. The germline V gene encodes CDR1 SGHKS and CDR2 YYEKEE (reference sequence). CDR3 sequence reads: CASSGDRGRRDEQYF. CDR3 bases: TGTGCCAGCAGCGGAGACAGGGGGCGCCGTGACGAGCAGTACTTC.

The chain uses TRBV30 and TRBJ1-5; TRBD1 agrees at 8 bases. This CDR3 region has 15 residues. Per germline, CDR1 GTSNPN and CDR2 SVGIG (reference sequence). V lost 1 base to trimming and J lost 5 bases; unmatched junction nucleotides: 7. CDR3 nucleotide sequence: TGTGCCTGGAGTGCTCGCGGGACAGGTTATCAGCCCCAGCATTTT. Encoded protein: CAWSARGTGYQPQHF.

V gene TRBV11-3 combines with J gene TRBJ1-1; D not resolved. CDR1 and CDR2 from the germline V gene are SGHNT and YENEEA. CDR3 length equals 14 residues. V lost 2 bases, J lost 1 base, and 8 bases lay in between. The CDR3 DNA follows: TGTGCCAGCAGCTTAAGGGCGGAGAACACTGAAGCTTTCTTT. Its protein product is CASSLRAENTEAFF.

The chain combines TRBV20-1 with TRBJ2-1; unclear D gene. CDR1 and CDR2 from the germline V gene are DFQATT and SNEGSKA (reference sequence). The length of the CDR3 is 10 residues. V lost 4 bases and J lost 16, with 14 bases in between. The CDR3 DNA reads as TGCAGTGCTAAAAGAGCCGGAGTTTTCTTC. It translates to CSAKRAGVFF.

The chain carries TRBV19 and TRBJ1-5, with 8 bases aligning to TRBD1. Trimming removed 5 bases from V and 1 base from J; junction bases left unmatched: 4. CDR3 size: 15 residues. Per germline, CDR1 LNHDA and CDR2 SQIVND (reference sequence). CDR3 in DNA: TGTGCCAGTAGTCGGACAGGGAGGAGCAATCAGCCCCAGCATTTT. Translated, it gives CASSRTGRSNQPQHF.

The V gene is TRBV10-1, the J gene TRBJ2-7, with TRBD2 matching 10 bases. CDR3 length: 14 amino acids. CDR1 is WNHNN and CDR2 is SYGVQD in the germline V gene (reference sequence). Trimming at V came to 2 bases and at J to 6 bases, leaving 4 bases not matched to a gene. CDR3 residues: CASSEERGGSEQYF. DNA of the CDR3: TGCGCCAGCAGTGAGGAGCGGGGGGGCTCCGAGCAGTACTTC.

Concerning this clone: The same CDR3 is also encoded by other DNA sequences in this sample. This chain links TRBV6-5 with TRBJ2-7; 8 bases are a match to TRBD2. Per the germline V gene, CDR1 is MNHEY and CDR2 is SVGAGI. CDR3 length equals 13 residues. J gave up 7 bases and V 4 bases, and 6 bases lay outside the gene matches. Here the CDR3 reads CASSFRRGGEQYF. The CDR3 coding sequence is TGTGCCAGCAGTTTTCGTCGGGGGGGGGAGCAGTACTTC.

This clone was found once. The gene calls are TRBV5-6 and TRBJ1-1; D is perhaps TRBD1 (5 bases). Germline lookup yields CDR1 SGHDT and CDR2 YYEEEE. This CDR3 has 14 amino acids. V gave up 0 bases and J gave up 5 bases, with 11 bases separating them. The CDR3 DNA reads as TGTGCCAGCAGCTTGGGCAGGGTGGCTACTGAAGCTTTCTTT. It translates to CASSLGRVATEAFF.

This chain joins TRBV19 and TRBJ1-1; D is unresolved. The germline V and J ends were trimmed by 3 bases and 1 base, with 9 bases remaining between them. This CDR3 region has 14 residues. Germline CDR1 LNHDA, CDR2 SQIVND (reference sequence). The CDR3 nucleotides read TGTGCCAGTAGTATCCTACAGACGAACACTGAAGCTTTCTTT. Translating it yields CASSILQTNTEAFF.

Points on this clone: Germline and junction disagree at one end, which may indicate a read error. V usage is TRBV29-1 and J usage is TRBJ1-3; D not certain. The CDR3 is 12 amino acids. Germline assignment: CDR1 SQVTM and CDR2 ANQGSEA. The CDR3 region is CSAGRAGNAIYF. In nucleotides, the CDR3 is TGCAGCGCGGGCCGGGCTGGAAACGCCATATATTTT.

The V and J genes are TRBV7-8 and TRBJ1-1; 10 bases map to TRBD1. This CDR3 is 19 amino acids long. The V gene's germline CDR1 is SGHVS and CDR2 FQNEAQ. J gave up 3 bases and V 5 bases, and 18 bases lay outside the gene matches. This CDR3 reads CASSPKRAGTGVGDTEAFF. The CDR3 DNA reads TGTGCCAGCAGCCCAAAGAGAGCCGGGACAGGGGTGGGTGACACTGAAGCTTTCTTT.

The gene calls are TRBV19 and TRBJ2-3; D is ambiguous. V lost 3 bases to trimming and J lost 6 bases, with 19 bases between them. Germline V gene lookup returns CDR1 LNHDA and CDR2 SQIVND (reference sequence). This CDR3 spans 16 amino acids. CDR3 DNA: TGTGCCAGTAGTATCGGCCAGGAACACCGAGTGGATACGCAGTATTTT. As protein: CASSIGQEHRVDTQYF.

The gene calls are TRBV4-1 and TRBJ2-3; TRBD2 agrees at 11 bases. After removal of 3 bases from V and 5 bases from J, the junction contained 4 bases not matched to a gene. The CDR3 covers 15 residues. The V gene's germline CDR1 is MGHRA and CDR2 YSYEKL. The CDR3 nucleotides are TGCGCCAGCAGCCAGAAACTAGCGGGAGAAGATACGCAGTATTTT. Protein product: CASSQKLAGEDTQYF.

The chain is built from TRBV2 and TRBJ2-3; D call uncertain. The germline V gene has CDR1 SNHLY and CDR2 FYNNEI. There are 15 residues in the CDR3. Trimming shortened V by 6 bases and J by 0 bases, and 13 bases separated the two germline ends. The CDR3 coding sequence is TGTGCCAGCAGATTTCGTTCTACTAGCACAGATACGCAGTATTTT. It specifies CASRFRSTSTDTQYF. The full variable domain, its missing parts supplied by reference TRBV2 and TRBJ2-3, is EPEVTQTPSHQVTQMGQEVILRCVPISNHLYFYWYRQILGQKVEFLVSFYNNEISEKSEIFDDQFSVERPDGSNFTLKIRSTKLEDSAMYFCASRFRSTSTDTQYFGPGTRLTVL.

The genes are TRBV30 and TRBJ2-5; D is ambiguous. This CDR3 has 14 amino acids. V dropped 1 base and J dropped 1 base, with 10 bases sitting between them. Germline-derived CDR1 and CDR2 are GTSNPN and SVGIG (reference sequence). CDR3 coding DNA: TGTGCCTGGAGTGGTGTGAGAGTCCAAGAGACCCAGTACTTC. Protein: CAWSGVRVQETQYF.

The rearrangement joins TRBV19 to TRBJ2-5; D could derive from TRBD1 or TRBD2 (6 bases each). Judging by the DNA end, TRBJ2-7 fits better; the J call may be wrong. Germline assignment: CDR1 LNHDA and CDR2 SQIVND (reference sequence). The CDR3 is made up of 14 amino acids. CDR3 bases: TGTGCCAGTAGTATTCGGGGGCCGCTCTACGAGCAGTACTTC. Its translation is CASSIRGPLYEQYF.

This clone appeared a single time. The V gene is TRBV2, the J gene TRBJ2-3, with 7 bases that match TRBD2. V shed 7 bases, J shed 0 bases, and the junction held 4 bases outside the gene matches. Per the germline V gene, CDR1 is SNHLY and CDR2 is FYNNEI. This CDR3 has 14 residues. The DNA for the CDR3 is TGTGCCAGCAAGACTAGCCTTAGCACAGATACGCAGTATTTT. It translates to CASKTSLSTDTQYF.

The genes are TRBV7-2 and TRBJ2-5, with 7 bases aligning to TRBD2. V lost 7 bases to trimming and J lost 4 bases; unmatched junction nucleotides: 6. Germline CDR1 and CDR2: SGHTA and FQGNSA. The CDR3 totals 13 residues. CDR3 DNA: TGTGCCAGCACACTGGGGAGGGTAGAGACCCAGTACTTC. Amino acid sequence: CASTLGRVETQYF.

The V gene is TRBV7-9, the J gene TRBJ2-1; no clear D gene. Trimming left V 3 bases short and J 7 bases short, with 4 bases between. CDR1 is SEHNR and CDR2 is FQNEAQ in the germline V gene (reference sequence). This CDR3 spans 11 amino acids. CDR3 bases: TGTGCCAGCAGCTTTCTGAATGAGCAGTTCTTC. Translating gives CASSFLNEQFF.

The V gene is TRBV19, the J gene TRBJ2-5, with TRBD1 matching 7 bases. The DNA end is a closer match to TRBJ2-7, so the J assignment may be wrong. Germline assignment: CDR1 LNHDA and CDR2 SQIVND (reference sequence). This CDR3 is 13 amino acids long. The CDR3 here is CASSRTGSYEQYF. The DNA of the CDR3 is TGTGCCAGTAGCCGGACAGGATCCTACGAGCAGTACTTC.